This TCR beta chain was documented in a study of blood T cells in healthy people across ages. Study observations and caveats: No one knew whether donors had CMV, which possibly confounded expanded clonotype changes.

The CDR3 spans 14 residues. In germline, CDR1 is SGHTA, CDR2 FQGNSA. In the case of this clonotype: The antigen is undetermined.

Combining a sample-barcoded 5' primer with a J-beta primer mix, a second PCR ran for roughly 6 to 12 cycles. Through a template-switch adaptor with 12 random nucleotides, each cDNA molecule received a tag. In TCRdb, the 5' RACE reads were re-called with MiXCR into one record per CDR3 protein. The table lists some 800,000 distinct CDR3 sequences, roughly 25% of them singletons. This sample was also put to use in a study of T cells of mothers and their children. From that report: Barcodes for each sample and 2-4 random nucleotides were added by the M1S primer used in the second PCR. Related pairs of mothers and children showed slightly higher, non-significant overlap versus unrelated pairs.

The clonotype comes from a boy between 5 and 17 years old in good health. The sequenced sample was blood. This chain connects TRBV7-2 to TRBJ2-1; D is unclear. The DNA end lines up better with TRBJ2-5; the J call may be wrong. DNA for the CDR3: TGTGCCAGCAGCTTAACATCCTTTTCGGAGACCCAGTACTTC. As protein: CASSLTSFSETQYF.